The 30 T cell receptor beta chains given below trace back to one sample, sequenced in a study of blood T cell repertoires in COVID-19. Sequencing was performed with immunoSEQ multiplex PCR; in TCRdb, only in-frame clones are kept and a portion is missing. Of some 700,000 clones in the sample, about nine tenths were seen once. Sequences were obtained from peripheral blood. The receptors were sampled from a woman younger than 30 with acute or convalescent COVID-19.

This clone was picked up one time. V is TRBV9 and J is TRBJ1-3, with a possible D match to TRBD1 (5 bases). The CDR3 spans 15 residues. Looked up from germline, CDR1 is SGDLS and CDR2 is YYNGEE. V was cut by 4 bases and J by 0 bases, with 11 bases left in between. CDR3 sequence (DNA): TGTGCCAGCAGCTCAGGACACCTCTCTGGAAACACCATATATTTT. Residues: CASSSGHLSGNTIYF.

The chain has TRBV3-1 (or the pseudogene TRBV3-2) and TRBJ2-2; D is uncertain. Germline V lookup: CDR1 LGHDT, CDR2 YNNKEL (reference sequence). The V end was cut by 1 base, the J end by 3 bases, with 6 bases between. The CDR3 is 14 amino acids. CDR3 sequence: CASSQGEDTGELFF. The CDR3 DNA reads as TGTGCCAGCAGCCAAGGCGAAGACACCGGGGAGCTGTTTTTT.

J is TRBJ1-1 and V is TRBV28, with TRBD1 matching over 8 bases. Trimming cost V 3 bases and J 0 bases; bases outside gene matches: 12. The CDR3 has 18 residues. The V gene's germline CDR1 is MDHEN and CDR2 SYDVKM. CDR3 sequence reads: CASSFLLWTGTMNTEAFF. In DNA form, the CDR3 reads TGTGCCAGCAGTTTCTTGCTCTGGACAGGGACGATGAACACTGAAGCTTTCTTT. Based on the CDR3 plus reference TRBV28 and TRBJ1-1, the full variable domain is DVKVTQSSRYLVKRTGEKVFLECVQDMDHENMFWYRQDPGLGLRLIYFSYDVKMKEKGDIPEGYSVSREKKERFSLILESASTNQTSMYLCASSFLLWTGTMNTEAFFGQGTRLTVV.

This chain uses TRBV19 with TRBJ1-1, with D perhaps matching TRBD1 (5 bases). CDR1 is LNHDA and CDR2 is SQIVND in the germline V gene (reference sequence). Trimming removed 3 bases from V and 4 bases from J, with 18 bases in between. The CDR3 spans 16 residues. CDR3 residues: CASSIGLGGIGTEAFF. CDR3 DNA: TGTGCCAGTAGTATCGGTTTGGGGGGTATAGGCACTGAAGCTTTCTTT.

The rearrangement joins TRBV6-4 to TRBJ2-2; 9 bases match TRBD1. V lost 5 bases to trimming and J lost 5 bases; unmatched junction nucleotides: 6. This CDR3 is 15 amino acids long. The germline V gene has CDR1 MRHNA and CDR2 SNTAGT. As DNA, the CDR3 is TGTGCCAGCAGTCGGGACAGGGTGGCAACCGGGGAGCTGTTTTTT. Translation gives CASSRDRVATGELFF.

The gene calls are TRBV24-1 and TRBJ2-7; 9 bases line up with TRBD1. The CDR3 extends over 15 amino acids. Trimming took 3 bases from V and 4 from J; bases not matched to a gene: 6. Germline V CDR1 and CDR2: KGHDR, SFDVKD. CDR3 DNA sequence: TGTGCCACCAGTGATCACAGGGGGCGCGGGTACGAGCAGTACTTC. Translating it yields CATSDHRGRGYEQYF.

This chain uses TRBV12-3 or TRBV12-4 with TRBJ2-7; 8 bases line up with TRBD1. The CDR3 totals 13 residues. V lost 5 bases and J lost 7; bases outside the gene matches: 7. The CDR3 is CASSHRQGNEQYF. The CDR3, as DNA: TGTGCCAGCAGTCACCGACAGGGGAATGAGCAGTACTTC.

The CDR3 DNA is TGTGCCAGCAGCTTAGGGGGCAGACCCTGGCAGTTCTTC. Amino acids: CASSLGGRPWQFF. The rearrangement links TRBV7-8 to TRBJ2-1, with D perhaps TRBD1 (5 bases). Trimming shortened V by 1 base and J by 12 bases, and 13 bases separated the two germline ends. The CDR3 totals 13 residues. Germline values: CDR1 SGHVS, CDR2 FQNEAQ.

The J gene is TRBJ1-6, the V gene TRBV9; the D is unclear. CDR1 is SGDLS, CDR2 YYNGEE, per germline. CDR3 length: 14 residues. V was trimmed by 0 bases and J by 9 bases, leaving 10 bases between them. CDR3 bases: TGTGCCAGCAGCGTAGGGCAGCGGACTTCACCCCTCCACTTT. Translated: CASSVGQRTSPLHF.

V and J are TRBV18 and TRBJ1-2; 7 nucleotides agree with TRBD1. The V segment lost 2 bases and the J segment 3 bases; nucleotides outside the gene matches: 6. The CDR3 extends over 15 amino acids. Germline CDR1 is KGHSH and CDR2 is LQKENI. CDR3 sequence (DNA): TGTGCCAGCTCACCATACGGGACAGACGACTATGGCTACACCTTC. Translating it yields CASSPYGTDDYGYTF.

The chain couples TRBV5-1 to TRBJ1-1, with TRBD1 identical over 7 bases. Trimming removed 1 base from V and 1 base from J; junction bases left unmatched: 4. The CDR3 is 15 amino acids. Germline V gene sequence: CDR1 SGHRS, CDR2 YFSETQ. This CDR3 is CASSLTGAANTEAFF. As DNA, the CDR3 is TGCGCCAGCAGCTTGACAGGGGCGGCGAACACTGAAGCTTTCTTT.

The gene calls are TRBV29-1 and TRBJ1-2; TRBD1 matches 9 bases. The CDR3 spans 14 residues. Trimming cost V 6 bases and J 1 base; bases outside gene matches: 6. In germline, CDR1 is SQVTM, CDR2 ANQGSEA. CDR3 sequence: CSVPGQGSNYGYTF. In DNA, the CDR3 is TGCAGCGTACCGGGACAGGGAAGTAACTATGGCTACACCTTC.

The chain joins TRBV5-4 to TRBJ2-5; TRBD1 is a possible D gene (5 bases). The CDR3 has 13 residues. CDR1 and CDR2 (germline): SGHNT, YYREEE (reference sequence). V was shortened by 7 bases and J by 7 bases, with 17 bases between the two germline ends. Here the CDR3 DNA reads TGTGCCAGCTCTCCGGACCAGGGTTGGACCCAGTACTTC. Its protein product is CASSPDQGWTQYF.

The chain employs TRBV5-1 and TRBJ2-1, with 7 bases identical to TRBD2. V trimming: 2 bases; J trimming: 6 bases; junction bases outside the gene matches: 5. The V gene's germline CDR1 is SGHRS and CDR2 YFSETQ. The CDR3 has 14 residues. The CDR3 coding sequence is TGCGCCAGCAGCTTCTGGACTAGTCCCAATGAGCAGTTCTTC. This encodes CASSFWTSPNEQFF.

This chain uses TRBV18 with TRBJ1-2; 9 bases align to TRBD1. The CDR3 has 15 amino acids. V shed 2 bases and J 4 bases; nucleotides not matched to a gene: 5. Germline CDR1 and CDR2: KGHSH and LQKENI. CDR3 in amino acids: CASSPETGGVYGYTF. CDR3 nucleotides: TGTGCCAGCTCACCAGAGACAGGGGGAGTCTATGGCTACACCTTC. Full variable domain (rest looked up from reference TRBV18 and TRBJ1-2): NAGVMQNPRHLVRRRGQEARLRCSPMKGHSHVYWYRQLPEEGLKFMVYLQKENIIDESGMPKERFSAEFPKEGPSILRIQQVVRGDSAAYFCASSPETGGVYGYTFGSGTRLTVV.

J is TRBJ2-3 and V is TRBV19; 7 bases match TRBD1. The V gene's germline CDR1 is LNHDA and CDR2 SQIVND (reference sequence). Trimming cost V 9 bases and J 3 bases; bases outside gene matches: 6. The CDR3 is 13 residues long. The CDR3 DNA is TGTGCCAGCCGGGACAGCGGAACAGATACGCAGTATTTT. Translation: CASRDSGTDTQYF.

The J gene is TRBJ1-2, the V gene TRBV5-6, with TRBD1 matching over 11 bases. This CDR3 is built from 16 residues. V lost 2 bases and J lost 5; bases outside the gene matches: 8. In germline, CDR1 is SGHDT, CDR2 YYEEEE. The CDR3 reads CASSFDPGTGGYGYTF. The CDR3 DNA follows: TGTGCCAGCAGCTTTGACCCCGGGACAGGGGGGTATGGCTACACCTTC.

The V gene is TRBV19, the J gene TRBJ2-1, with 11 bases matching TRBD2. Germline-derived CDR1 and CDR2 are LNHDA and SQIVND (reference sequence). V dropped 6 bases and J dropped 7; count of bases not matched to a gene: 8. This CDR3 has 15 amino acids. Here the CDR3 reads CASRLAGAHTNEQFF. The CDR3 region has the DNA TGTGCCAGTAGACTAGCGGGGGCCCACACAAATGAGCAGTTCTTC.

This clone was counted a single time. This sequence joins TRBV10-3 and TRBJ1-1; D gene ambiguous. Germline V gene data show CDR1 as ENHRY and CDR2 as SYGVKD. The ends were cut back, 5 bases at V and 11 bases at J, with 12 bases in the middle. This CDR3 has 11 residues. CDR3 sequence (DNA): TGTGCCATCAGTTTCGGAGGAGAGGCTTTCTTT. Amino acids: CAISFGGEAFF.

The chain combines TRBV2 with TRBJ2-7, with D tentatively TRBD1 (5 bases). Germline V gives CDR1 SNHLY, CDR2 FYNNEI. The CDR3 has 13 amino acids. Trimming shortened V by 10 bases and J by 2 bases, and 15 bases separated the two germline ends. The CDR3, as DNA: TGTGCCACTTTGCCGACAGATACCTACGAGCAGTACTTC. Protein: CATLPTDTYEQYF. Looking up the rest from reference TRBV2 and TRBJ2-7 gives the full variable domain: EPEVTQTPSHQVTQMGQEVILRCVPISNHLYFYWYRQILGQKVEFLVSFYNNEISEKSEIFDDQFSVERPDGSNFTLKIRSTKLEDSAMYFCATLPTDTYEQYFGPGTRLTVT.

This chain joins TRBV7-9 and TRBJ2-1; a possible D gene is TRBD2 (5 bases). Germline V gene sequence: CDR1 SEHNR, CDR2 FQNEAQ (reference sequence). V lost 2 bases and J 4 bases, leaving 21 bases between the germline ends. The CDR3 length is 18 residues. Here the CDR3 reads CASSLNPLWRVVYNEQFF. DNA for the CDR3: TGTGCCAGCAGCTTAAACCCGCTGTGGCGGGTAGTTTACAATGAGCAGTTCTTC. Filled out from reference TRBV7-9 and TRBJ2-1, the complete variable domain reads DTGVSQNPRHKITKRGQNVTFRCDPISEHNRLYWYRQTLGQGPEFLTYFQNEAQLEKSRLLSDRFSAERPKGSFSTLEIQRTEQGDSAMYLCASSLNPLWRVVYNEQFFGPGTRLTVL.

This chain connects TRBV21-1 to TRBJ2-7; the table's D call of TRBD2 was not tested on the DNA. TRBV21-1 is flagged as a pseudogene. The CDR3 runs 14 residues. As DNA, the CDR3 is TGTGCCAGCGTCCCGAGGGAAATTCCCCACGAGCAGTACTTC. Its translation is CASVPREIPHEQYF.

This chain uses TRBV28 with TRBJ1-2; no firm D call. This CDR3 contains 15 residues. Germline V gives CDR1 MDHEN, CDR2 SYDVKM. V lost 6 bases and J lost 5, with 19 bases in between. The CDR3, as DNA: TGTGCCAGCAGCCCCCCCCCGGGGTTACTATATGGCTACACCTTC. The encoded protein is CASSPPPGLLYGYTF.

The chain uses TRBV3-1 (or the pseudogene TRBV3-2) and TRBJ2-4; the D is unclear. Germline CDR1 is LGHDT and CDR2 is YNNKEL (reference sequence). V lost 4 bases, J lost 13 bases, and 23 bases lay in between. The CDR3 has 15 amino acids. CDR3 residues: CASSLLRGKPLKQYF. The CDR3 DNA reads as TGTGCCAGCAGCCTGCTCCGCGGAAAGCCCTTGAAACAGTACTTC.

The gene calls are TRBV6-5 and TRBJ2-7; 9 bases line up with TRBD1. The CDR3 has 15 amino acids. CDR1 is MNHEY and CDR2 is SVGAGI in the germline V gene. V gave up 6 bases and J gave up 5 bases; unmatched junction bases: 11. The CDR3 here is CASRKKPGQGNEQYF. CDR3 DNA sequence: TGTGCCAGCAGAAAAAAACCGGGACAGGGTAACGAGCAGTACTTC.

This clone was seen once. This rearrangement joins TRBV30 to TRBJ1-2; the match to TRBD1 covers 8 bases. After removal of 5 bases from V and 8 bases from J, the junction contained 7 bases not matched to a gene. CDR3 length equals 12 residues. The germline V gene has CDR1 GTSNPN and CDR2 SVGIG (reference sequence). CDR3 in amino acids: CAWAHRGSGYTF. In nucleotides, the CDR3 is TGTGCCTGGGCACACAGGGGGAGCGGCTACACCTTC. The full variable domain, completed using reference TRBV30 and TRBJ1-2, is SQTIHQWPATLVQPVGSPLSLECTVEGTSNPNLYWYRQAAGRGLQLLFYSVGIGQISSEVPQNLSASRPQDRQFILSSKKLLLSDSGFYLCAWAHRGSGYTFGSGTRLTVV.

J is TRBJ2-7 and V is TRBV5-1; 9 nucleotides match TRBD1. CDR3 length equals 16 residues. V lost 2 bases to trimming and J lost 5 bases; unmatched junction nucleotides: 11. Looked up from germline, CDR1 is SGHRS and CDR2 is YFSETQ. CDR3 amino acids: CASSFPPGTGSHEQYF. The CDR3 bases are TGCGCCAGCAGCTTCCCCCCCGGGACAGGGTCCCACGAGCAGTACTTC.

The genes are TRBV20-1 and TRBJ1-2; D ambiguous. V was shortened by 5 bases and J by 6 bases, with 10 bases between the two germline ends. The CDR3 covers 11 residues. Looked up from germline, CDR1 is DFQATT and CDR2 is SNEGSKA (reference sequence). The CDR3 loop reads CSAGSWNGYTF. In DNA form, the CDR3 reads TGCAGTGCTGGGAGTTGGAATGGCTACACCTTC.

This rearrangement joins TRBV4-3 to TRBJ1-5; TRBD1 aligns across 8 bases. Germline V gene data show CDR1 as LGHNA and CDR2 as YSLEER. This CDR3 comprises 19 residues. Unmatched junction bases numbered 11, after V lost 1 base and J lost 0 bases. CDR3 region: CASSQGTDRGHYSNQPQHF. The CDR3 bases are TGCGCCAGCAGCCAAGGAACAGACAGGGGCCACTATAGCAATCAGCCCCAGCATTTT.

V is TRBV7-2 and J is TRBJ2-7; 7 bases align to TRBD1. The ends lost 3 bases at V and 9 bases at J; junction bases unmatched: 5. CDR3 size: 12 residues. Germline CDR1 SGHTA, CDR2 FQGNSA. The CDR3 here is CASSFSGDRQYF. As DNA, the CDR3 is TGTGCCAGCAGCTTCAGTGGGGACAGGCAGTACTTC.